This TCR beta chain was obtained from a study of T cells in Graves' hyperthyroidism and ophthalmopathy. Turning to the study itself: Peripheral blood was obtained at initial diagnosis, preceding any treatment. General study findings and limits: Ophthalmopathy prediction by the model preceded onset by a median about 6.5 months. Clonotypes that were expanded in thyroid above 0.001 mostly appeared in blood too.

This clonotype was observed many times. Its antigen is not identified. Out of approximately 10 ml of fresh peripheral blood came the PBMCs. The CDR3 contains 15 residues. In germline, CDR1 is KGHSH, CDR2 LQKENI. Trimming shortened V by 6 bases and J by 4 bases, and 16 bases separated the two germline ends. It was RNA transcripts that yielded the amplified TCR beta CDR3 regions. The study used the HTBI primer set for a first-round RT-PCR of the TCR CDR3. A single record per CDR3 protein comes from TCRdb applying MiXCR to the multiplex PCR reads. The table shows about 640,000 distinct CDR3 sequences, with roughly 20% occurring only once.

The source is a man aged 25-45 years with Graves' ophthalmopathy. The specimen sequenced was blood. The chain couples TRBV18 to TRBJ2-1; D gene unclear. CDR3 loop: CASSTGPPQYNEQFF. CDR3 DNA: TGTGCCAGCTCGACCGGGCCTCCTCAGTACAATGAGCAGTTCTTC.